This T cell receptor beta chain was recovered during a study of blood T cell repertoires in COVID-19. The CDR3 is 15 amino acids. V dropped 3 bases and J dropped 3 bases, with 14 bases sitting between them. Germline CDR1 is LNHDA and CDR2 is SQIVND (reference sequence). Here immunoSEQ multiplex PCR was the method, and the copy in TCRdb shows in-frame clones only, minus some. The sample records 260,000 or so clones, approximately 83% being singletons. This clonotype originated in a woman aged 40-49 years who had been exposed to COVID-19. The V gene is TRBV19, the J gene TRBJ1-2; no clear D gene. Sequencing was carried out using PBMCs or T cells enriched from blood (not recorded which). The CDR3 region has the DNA TGTGCCAGTAGTATCATGGGCGGCGGGGACTATGGCTACACCTTC. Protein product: CASSIMGGGDYGYTF.